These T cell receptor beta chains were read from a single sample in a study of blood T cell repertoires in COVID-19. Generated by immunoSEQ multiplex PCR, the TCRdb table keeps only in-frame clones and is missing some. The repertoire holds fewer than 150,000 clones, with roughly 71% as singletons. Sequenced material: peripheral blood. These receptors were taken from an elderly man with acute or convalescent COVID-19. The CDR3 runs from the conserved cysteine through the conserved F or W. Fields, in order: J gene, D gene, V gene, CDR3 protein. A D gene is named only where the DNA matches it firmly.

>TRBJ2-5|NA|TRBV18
CASLTNLNQETQYF
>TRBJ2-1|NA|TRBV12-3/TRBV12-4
CASSPRASYEQFF
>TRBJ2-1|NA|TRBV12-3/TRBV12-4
CASTPGYNEQFF
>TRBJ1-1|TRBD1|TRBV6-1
CASSETGVNTEAFF
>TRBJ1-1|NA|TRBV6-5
CASRTLGVVNTEAFF
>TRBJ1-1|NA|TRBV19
CASSIVLWRGPNTEAFF
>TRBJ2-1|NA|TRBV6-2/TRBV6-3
CASSREPYNEQFF
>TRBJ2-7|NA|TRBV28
CASTLDRVGGEQYF
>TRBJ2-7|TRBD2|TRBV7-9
CASSPRGGKNSYEQYF
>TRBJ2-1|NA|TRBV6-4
CASSGGEQFF
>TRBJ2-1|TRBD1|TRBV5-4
CASSFGAGGRGAGEQFF
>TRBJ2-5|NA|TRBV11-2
CASKAVKQETQYF
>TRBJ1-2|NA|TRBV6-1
CASTTRTDGYTF
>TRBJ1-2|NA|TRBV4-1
CASSQDSGTRVYGYTF
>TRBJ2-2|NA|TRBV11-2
CASSPLGGNTGELFF
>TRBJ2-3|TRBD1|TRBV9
CASSVVTGGTDTQYF
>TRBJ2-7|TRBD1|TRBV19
CASSEDRGGYEQYF
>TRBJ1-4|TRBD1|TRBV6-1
CASSGSRDRGANEKLFF
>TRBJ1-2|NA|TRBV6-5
CASSTQANYGYTF
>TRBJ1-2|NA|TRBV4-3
CASSQDRVIYGYTF
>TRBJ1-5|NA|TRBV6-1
CASSEQGGNQPQHF
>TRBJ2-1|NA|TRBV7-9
CASSLARRRNEQFF
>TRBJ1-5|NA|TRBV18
CASSRDNQPQHF
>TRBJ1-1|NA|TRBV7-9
CASSLGENTEAFF
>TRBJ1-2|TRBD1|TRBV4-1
CASSQGRGGATNYGYTF
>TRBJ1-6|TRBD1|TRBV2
CASSWDSNNSPLHF
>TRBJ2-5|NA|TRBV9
CASSAWGLDQETQYF
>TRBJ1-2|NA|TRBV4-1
CASSQDSQAVYGYTF
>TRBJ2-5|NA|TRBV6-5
CASTRTAPIQETQYF
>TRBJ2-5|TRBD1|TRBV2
CASSDGQGNWETQYF
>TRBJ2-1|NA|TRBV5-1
CASSATASSYNEQFF
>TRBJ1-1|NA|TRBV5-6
CASSSYGGRYDSEAFF
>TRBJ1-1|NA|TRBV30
CAWEYHGGTEAFF
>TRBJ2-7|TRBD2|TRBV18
CASRSGGQYAEQYF
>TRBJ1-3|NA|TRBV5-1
CASSPPTGRNTIYF
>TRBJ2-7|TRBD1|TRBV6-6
CASSKGQGSYEQYF
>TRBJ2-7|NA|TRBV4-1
CASSQLLVQGVWYEQYF
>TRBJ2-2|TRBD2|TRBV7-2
CASRTSGGPPGELFF
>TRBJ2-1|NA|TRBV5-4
CASSLESTVEQFF
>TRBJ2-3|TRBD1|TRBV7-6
CASSTWTGATDTQYF
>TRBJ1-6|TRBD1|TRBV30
CAWRGDRGNSPLHF
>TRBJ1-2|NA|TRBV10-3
CAISETPGYGYTF
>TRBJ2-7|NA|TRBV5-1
CASSLEGSGYEQYF
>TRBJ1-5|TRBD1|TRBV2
CASSAGTVQGNQPQHF
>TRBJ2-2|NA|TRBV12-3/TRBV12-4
CASSYIATGELFF